Reported below is one T cell receptor beta chain. The sample holds a few counts of this clonotype. The specificity of this receptor is unknown. Base qualities are not provided; no much larger clone lies one nucleotide away. This entry is derived from a study of blood T cells in healthy people across ages (dated by TCRdb to 2013 to 2016). Regarding the complete study: In model experiments, template switching captured about one uniquely barcoded TCR beta cDNA molecule for every two T cells. Using deep sequencing normalized with unique cDNA molecular identifiers, the study measured how TCR beta repertoire diversity changes with age. Donors were grouped into four age groups: young (average roughly 17 years), middle-aged (39), aged (approximately 58) and long-lived (around 82). To avoid experimental bias, donors of different ages were distributed randomly across sequencing lanes. Two additional independent replicas of 1 million unique cDNA reads from the same blood draw were analyzed for two donors (one aged 18 to 30 and one aged 80 or older). What the research found in general, with its limitations: Donor CMV infection status was unknown, potentially confounding age-related changes in expanded clonotypes. The percentage of naive T cells measured by flow cytometry correlated strongly with observed TCR beta diversity. Since profiling was done on bulk unsorted PBMCs, naive and antigen-experienced compartments could not be conclusively compared. Observed TCR beta diversity per million T cells fell roughly linearly with age, and a significant reduction was already apparent by age around 40. Estimates of total diversity based on one million sequenced T cells were regarded as lower bounds and as underestimates. Compared with the aged group, more naive CD4+ T cells, fewer expanded clones and increased TCR diversity were shown by the long-lived group, suggesting age selection.

The approximately 39 donors, aged 6 to 90 years, were systemically healthy Caucasian individuals from Russia. Each donor gave 9.5 to 10 milliliters of peripheral blood, drawn into EDTA-treated Vacutainer tubes. Ficoll-Paque density-gradient centrifugation was used to isolate PBMCs, with at least 6.5 million per sample. Total RNA, at least 6 micrograms per sample, was extracted from PBMCs with Trizol reagent. The percentages of naive CD45RAhigh/CD27high T cells were determined by flow cytometry on a PBMC aliquot from every donor. Via the germline V gene, CDR1 is MNHEY and CDR2 SVGEGT. At the junction V is shortened by 0 bases and J by 5 bases, with 11 bases in between. From the cysteine through the phenylalanine, the CDR3 covers 14 amino acids. Only CDR3 DNA is held: 42 bases, read in frame from base 1. The library relied on 5' RACE. The data were produced on an Illumina HiSeq 2500. A second about 7 to 12 cycle PCR used a sample-barcoded 5' primer and a J-beta primer mix. Each TCR beta cDNA molecule received a unique molecular identifier from a template-switch 5' adaptor carrying 12 random nucleotides. At least 2.5 million CDR3-containing paired-end reads were obtained from each sample. All of the RNA was converted into first-strand cDNA using the Mint cDNA synthesis kit, with a TRBC-specific oligonucleotide serving as the primer. Following uracil-DNA glycosylase treatment, all cDNA underwent a first 18-cycle PCR with the universal primers M1SS and BC2_uni_R. Under the source paper's analysis protocol: Each sample was normalized by randomly selecting 1 million high-quality reads, each carrying a distinct molecular identifier. Instead of being binned into consensus sequences, reads that shared molecular identifiers were thrown out. CDR3 identification, clonotype clustering and error correction used MiTCR with a Q25 quality threshold and the strictest error-elimination algorithm. Lower-bound total TCR beta diversity was estimated with a nonparametric unseen species model using Euler transformation. The public reads were quality trimmed at Q25 with fastp and then assembled into clones with MiXCR by TCRdb, keeping productive beta chains. Each entry is one CDR3 protein sequence, shown with its most common DNA and genes. TCRdb, rather than the study authors, made the V and J calls. For this sample the table gives some 800,000 distinct CDR3 sequences, of which about 42% were detected only once. Approximately 20% of the sample is in the top ten clones.

Rearrangement joined TRBV6-2 or TRBV6-3 to TRBJ2-7; the D gene cannot be resolved reliably. The sequencing input was blood. The source of this sequence is a man between 60 and 75 years old in good health. In nucleotides, the sequence is TGTGCCAGCAGTTACTCGAGGCTGCTCAACGAGCAGTACTTC. Translated, this gives CASSYSRLLNEQYF.